The next 17 T cell receptor beta chains were all read from a single sample in a study of T cell responses to AZD1222 COVID-19 vaccine. Measured with immunoSEQ multiplex PCR; TCRdb has only the in-frame clones, and not every one. The sample lists 100,000 or so clones, 70% to 90% seen once, with about 3% in the top ten. The sample in question was peripheral blood, obtained on day 0 of AZD1222 vaccination. The receptors here all came from an adult in good health.

V is TRBV7-3 and J is TRBJ2-1, with D maybe TRBD1 (6 bases). CDR1 SGHTA and CDR2 FQGTGA come from the germline V gene. This CDR3 spans 13 amino acids. The V end was cut by 1 base, the J end by 10 bases, with 11 bases between. CDR3: CASSLRGGWEQFF. The CDR3 DNA follows: TGTGCCAGCAGCTTAAGAGGGGGTTGGGAGCAGTTCTTC.

The rearrangement uses TRBV24-1 and TRBJ2-2; possibly TRBD1 for D (5 bases). Germline V lookup: CDR1 KGHDR, CDR2 SFDVKD. CDR3 length: 13 amino acids. V lost 8 bases, J lost 1 base, and 7 bases lay in between. The DNA of the CDR3 is TGTGCCACCAAGGGGCTGAACACCGGGGAGCTGTTTTTT. Encoded protein: CATKGLNTGELFF.

The chain couples TRBV11-3 to TRBJ1-1; no firm D call. The CDR3 is 15 residues long. Trimming took off 1 base at V and 0 bases at J, with 9 bases between the two ends. Germline V CDR1 and CDR2: SGHNT, YENEEA. The CDR3 sequence is CASSLAQSMNTEAFF. The CDR3 DNA is TGTGCCAGCAGCTTAGCACAGTCCATGAACACTGAAGCTTTCTTT.

The rearrangement links TRBV7-9 to TRBJ2-2; D possibly matches TRBD1 or TRBD2 (5 bases each). V dropped 5 bases and J dropped 10 bases, with 17 bases sitting between them. The V gene's germline CDR1 is SEHNR and CDR2 FQNEAQ (reference sequence). The CDR3 sequence is 14 residues long. CDR3 nucleotides: TGTGCCAGCAGCATTGGGACCGCATTGAAGGAGCTGTTTTTT. Translated: CASSIGTALKELFF.

This chain uses TRBV19 with TRBJ2-1, with 7 bases lining up with TRBD2. V shed 5 bases and J 7 bases; nucleotides not matched to a gene: 5. The CDR3 is 13 amino acids. Germline assignment: CDR1 LNHDA and CDR2 SQIVND (reference sequence). Here the CDR3 DNA reads TGTGCCAGTAGTGTGACTAGCCAGAATGAGCAGTTCTTC. Translating it yields CASSVTSQNEQFF.

V gene TRBV7-9 combines with J gene TRBJ2-7; D perhaps matches TRBD1 (6 bases). Germline V lookup: CDR1 SEHNR, CDR2 FQNEAQ (reference sequence). The V end lost 1 base, the J end lost 1 base, and 11 bases lay between the germline ends. This CDR3 spans 15 amino acids. The CDR3 bases are TGTGCCAGCAGCTTAGAAGGGGGAAGGTCCTACGAGCAGTACGTC. The encoded protein is CASSLEGGRSYEQYV.

The genes are TRBV5-4 and TRBJ2-3; 7 bases are shared with TRBD1. From germline, CDR1 is SGHNT and CDR2 YYREEE (reference sequence). The CDR3 is 15 amino acids. The junction had 4 bases not matched to a gene; V was cut back by 1 base and J by 2 bases. CDR3 region: CASSLTGQTTDTQYF. CDR3 in DNA: TGTGCCAGCAGCTTGACGGGACAGACCACAGATACGCAGTATTTT. Full variable domain (outside the CDR3, taken from reference TRBV5-4 and TRBJ2-3): ETGVTQSPTHLIKTRGQQVTLRCSSQSGHNTVSWYQQALGQGPQFIFQYYREEENGRGNFPPRFSGLQFPNYSSELNVNALELDDSALYLCASSLTGQTTDTQYFGPGTRLTVL.

V gene TRBV7-3 combines with J gene TRBJ2-2; D is possibly TRBD1 (5 bases). Germline CDR1 SGHTA, CDR2 FQGTGA. Trimming took off 2 bases at V and 6 bases at J, with 13 bases between the two ends. The CDR3 spans 15 residues. The CDR3 spells CASSLGRVNSGELFF. CDR3 in DNA: TGTGCCAGCAGCTTAGGCAGGGTAAACTCCGGGGAGCTGTTTTTT.

The J gene is TRBJ1-6, the V gene TRBV7-8; D gene unclear. This CDR3 has 15 amino acids. The germline CDR1 and CDR2 sequences are SGHVS and FQNEAQ. The V end was cut by 5 bases, the J end by 10 bases, with 18 bases between. The CDR3 DNA reads as TGTGCCAGCAGCCCATCCGGTAGCCTAGGGTCACCCCTCCACTTT. Translated: CASSPSGSLGSPLHF.

Written as DNA, the CDR3 is TGTGCCAGCAGTGAAGCCGCCGGACCTACCTATGAGCAGTTCTTC. Translated: CASSEAAGPTYEQFF. The chain uses TRBV6-1 and TRBJ2-1; D uncertain. The CDR3 totals 15 residues. The ends were cut back, 0 bases at V and 8 bases at J, with 14 bases in the middle. Germline CDR1 and CDR2: MNHNS and SASEGT.

The rearrangement joins TRBV11-3 to TRBJ1-1, with a weak D call TRBD1 (6 bases). This CDR3 is 17 amino acids long. V was cut by 6 bases and J by 4 bases, with 24 bases left in between. The germline V gene encodes CDR1 SGHNT and CDR2 YENEEA. The DNA for the CDR3 is TGTGCCAGCAGACTCAGGGGCAGGGGAGGGGTAAGCACTGAAGCTTTCTTT. Protein sequence: CASRLRGRGGVSTEAFF.

Comments on this clone: The junction does not match germline at one end; this may be a read error. V usage is TRBV5-1 and J usage is TRBJ2-2; 9 nucleotides match TRBD2. CDR3 length: 15 amino acids. Germline V gene sequence: CDR1 SGHRS, CDR2 YFSETQ. Here the CDR3 DNA reads TGTGCCAGCAGCGCGACTAGCGGATACACCGGGGAGCTGTTTTTT. This codes for CASSATSGYTGELFF.

V and J are TRBV24-1 and TRBJ2-1; 9 nucleotides match TRBD1. V was clipped by 7 bases and J by 10 bases; unmatched bases: 7. This CDR3 region has 13 residues. Per germline, CDR1 KGHDR and CDR2 SFDVKD. CDR3 DNA: TGTGCCACCAGAACAACAGGGGGCCGGGAGCAGTTCTTC. It encodes CATRTTGGREQFF.

The chain uses TRBV5-6 and TRBJ1-4; D unresolved. Trimming removed 2 bases at V and 0 bases at J, with 5 bases between. Per germline, CDR1 SGHDT and CDR2 YYEEEE. The CDR3 has 14 amino acids. CDR3 loop: CASSFVATNEKLFF. The CDR3 coding sequence is TGTGCCAGCAGCTTCGTGGCAACTAATGAAAAACTGTTTTTT. The full variable domain, completed using reference TRBV5-6 and TRBJ1-4, is DAGVTQSPTHLIKTRGQQVTLRCSPKSGHDTVSWYQQALGQGPQFIFQYYEEEERQRGNFPDRFSGHQFPNYSSELNVNALLLGDSALYLCASSFVATNEKLFFGSGTQLSVL.

The CDR3 region is CASSPSYPEQYV. CDR3 in DNA: TGTGCCAGCAGCCCCTCATACCCCGAGCAGTACGTC. This chain uses TRBV5-4 with TRBJ2-7; no definite D call. CDR1 and CDR2 from the germline V gene are SGHNT and YYREEE (reference sequence). V lost 4 bases to trimming and J lost 6 bases, with 11 bases between them. The CDR3 length is 12 residues.

The rearrangement uses TRBV9 and TRBJ2-3; 14 bases align to TRBD2. This CDR3 spans 15 amino acids. Germline V gene sequence: CDR1 SGDLS, CDR2 YYNGEE. V lost 1 base, J lost 6 bases, and 1 base stayed unmatched. Written as DNA, the CDR3 is TGTGCCAGCAGCGTACGACTAGCGGGGGGGGATACGCAGTATTTT. Its protein is CASSVRLAGGDTQYF.

This chain uses TRBV7-3 with TRBJ2-5; possibly TRBD2 for D (6 bases). With 5 bases removed from V and 5 bases from J, the gap between germline ends came to 15 bases. From germline, CDR1 is SGHTA and CDR2 FQGTGA. This CDR3 region has 14 residues. The CDR3 nucleotides read TGTGCCAGCAGCCGCGGGGACCCAGGGGAGACCCAGTACTTC. Its translation: CASSRGDPGETQYF.